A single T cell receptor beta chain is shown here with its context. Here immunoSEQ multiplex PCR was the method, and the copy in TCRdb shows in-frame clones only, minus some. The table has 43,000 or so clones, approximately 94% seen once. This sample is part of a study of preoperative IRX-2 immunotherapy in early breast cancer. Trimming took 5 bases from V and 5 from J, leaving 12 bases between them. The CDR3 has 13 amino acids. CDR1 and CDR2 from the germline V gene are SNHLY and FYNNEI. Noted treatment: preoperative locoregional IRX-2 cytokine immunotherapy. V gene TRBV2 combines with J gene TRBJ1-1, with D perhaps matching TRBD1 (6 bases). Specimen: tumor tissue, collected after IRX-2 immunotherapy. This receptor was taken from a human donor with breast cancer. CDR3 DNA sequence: TGTGCCAGCAGTTACAGGGTTGGTACTGAAGCTTTCTTT. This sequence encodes CASSYRVGTEAFF.